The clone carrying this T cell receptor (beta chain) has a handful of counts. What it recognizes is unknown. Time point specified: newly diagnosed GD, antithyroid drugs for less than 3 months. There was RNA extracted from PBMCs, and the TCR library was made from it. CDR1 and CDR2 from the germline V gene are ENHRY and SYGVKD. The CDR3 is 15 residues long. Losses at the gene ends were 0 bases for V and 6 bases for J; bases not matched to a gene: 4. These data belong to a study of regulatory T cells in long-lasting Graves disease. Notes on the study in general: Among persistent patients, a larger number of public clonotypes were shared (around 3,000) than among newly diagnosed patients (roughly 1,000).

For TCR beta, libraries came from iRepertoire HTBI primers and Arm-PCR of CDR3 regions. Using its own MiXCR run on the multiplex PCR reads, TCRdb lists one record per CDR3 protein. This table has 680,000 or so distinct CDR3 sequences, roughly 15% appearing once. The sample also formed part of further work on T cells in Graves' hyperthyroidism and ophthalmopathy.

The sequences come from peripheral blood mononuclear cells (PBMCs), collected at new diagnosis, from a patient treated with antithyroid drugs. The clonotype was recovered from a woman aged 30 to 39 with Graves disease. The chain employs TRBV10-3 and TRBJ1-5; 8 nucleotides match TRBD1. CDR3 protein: CAISESAQGGQPQHF. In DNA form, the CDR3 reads TGTGCCATCAGTGAGTCCGCACAGGGGGGTCAGCCCCAGCATTTT.